This TCR beta chain is drawn from a study of OX40 agonist ivuxolimab in advanced cancers. Background on the study: Dose-escalation patients had hepatocellular carcinoma, melanoma, renal cell or head and neck cancer. The study, taken as a whole, reports: Nonresponders included some who also had low normalized T-cell clonal expansion. The CD4+ and CD8+ T cells in the blood had expanded clonally by week 6 at 0.1 to 3.0 mg/kg.

Details on this clone: Its antigen is not known.

Generated by immunoSEQ multiplex PCR, the TCRdb table keeps only in-frame clones and is missing some. Among 20,000 to 25,000 clones listed, 88% were seen once. Trimming left V 3 bases short and J 6 bases short, with 17 bases between. Germline loops: CDR1 MNHEY, CDR2 SMNVEV (reference sequence). The CDR3 runs to 15 residues. The starting material was CD4+ or CD8+ T cells sorted from blood, obtained in a trial of the OX40 agonist ivuxolimab. The clonotype was recovered from an adult with an advanced solid tumor such as melanoma, head and neck, liver or kidney cancer. This rearrangement joins TRBV27 to TRBJ1-2, with D maybe TRBD1 (5 bases). The chain's CDR3 is CASSFQGTGWDGYTF. Here the CDR3 DNA reads TGTGCCAGCAGTTTCCAAGGGACCGGGTGGGATGGCTACACCTTC.